Here is one T cell receptor beta chain with its context. As yet, its antigen is unknown. This specimen belongs to a study of CD8 T cells in ankylosing spondylitis. Study-wide results and caveats: For ankylosing spondylitis blood, a TCR beta motif of under 10 highly homologous variants appeared characteristic. Some motif variants had been reported before (in reactive arthritis synovial fluid and blood). Researchers reportedly found disease-linked clones significantly enriched in matched ankylosing spondylitis synovial fluid. Disease-linked clones bore a CD8+ phenotype and were relatively rare in peripheral blood.

With molecular barcodes, quantitative 5'-RACE was used to make the TCR beta libraries. MiXCR, run by TCRdb on the 5' RACE reads, gives a single entry per CDR3 protein. The table has more than 400,000 distinct CDR3 sequences, 5.3% seen once. The V and J ends lost 1 base and 0 bases, in that order; junction bases with no gene match: 5. Germline CDR1 and CDR2: SGHTA and FQGNSA. The CDR3 spans 16 residues. This TCR derives from a male donor with ankylosing spondylitis. The J gene is TRBJ2-7, the V gene TRBV7-2; 8 positions agree with TRBD1. Sequences were obtained from blood, either unsorted or a sorted T cell fraction (not recorded which). In DNA form, the CDR3 reads TGTGCCAGCAGCTTAGAGGCAGGGGGCGGCTCCTACGAGCAGTACTTC. Its translation: CASSLEAGGGSYEQYF.